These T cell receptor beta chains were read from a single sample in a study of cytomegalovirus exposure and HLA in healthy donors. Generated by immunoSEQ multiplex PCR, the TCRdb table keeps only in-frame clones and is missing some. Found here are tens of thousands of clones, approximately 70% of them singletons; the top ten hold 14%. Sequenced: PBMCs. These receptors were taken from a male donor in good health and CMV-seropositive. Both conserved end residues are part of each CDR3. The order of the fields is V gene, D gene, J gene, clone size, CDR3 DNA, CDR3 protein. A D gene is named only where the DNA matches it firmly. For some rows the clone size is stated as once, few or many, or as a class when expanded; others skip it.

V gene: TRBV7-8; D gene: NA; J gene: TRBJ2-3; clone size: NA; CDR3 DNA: TGTGCCAGCAGCTCTTACAGGGCCGGCACAGATACGCAGTATTTT; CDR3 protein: CASSSYRAGTDTQYF
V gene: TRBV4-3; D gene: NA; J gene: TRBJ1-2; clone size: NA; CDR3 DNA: TGCGCCAGCAGCCAGGAATTACAGGGAATGTATGGCTACACCTTC; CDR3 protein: CASSQELQGMYGYTF
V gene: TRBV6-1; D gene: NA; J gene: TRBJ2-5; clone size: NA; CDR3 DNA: TGTGCCAGCAGTGAAATTAAACAAGAGACCCAGTACTTC; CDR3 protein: CASSEIKQETQYF
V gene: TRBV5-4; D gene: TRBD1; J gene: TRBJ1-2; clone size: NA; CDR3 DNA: TGTGCCAGCAGCTTGCAGACAGGGGATGGCTACACCTTC; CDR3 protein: CASSLQTGDGYTF
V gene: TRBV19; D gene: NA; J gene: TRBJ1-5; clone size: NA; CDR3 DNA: TGTGCCAGTAGGACAGGTGGCAATCAGCCCCAGCATTTT; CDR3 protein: CASRTGGNQPQHF
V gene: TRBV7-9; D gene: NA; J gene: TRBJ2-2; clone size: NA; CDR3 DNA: TGTGCCAGCAGCTTTACCCGGGACACCGGGGAGCTGTTTTTT; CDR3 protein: CASSFTRDTGELFF
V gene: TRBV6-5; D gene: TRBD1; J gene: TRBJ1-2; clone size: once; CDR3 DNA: TGTGCCAGCAGTCGACAGGGGGCGCATCATGGCTACACCTTC; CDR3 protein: CASSRQGAHHGYTF
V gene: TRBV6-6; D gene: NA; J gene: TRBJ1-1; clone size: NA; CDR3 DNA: TGTGCCAGCAGAACAGGGTTAAATGAAGCTTTCTTT; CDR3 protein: CASRTGLNEAFF
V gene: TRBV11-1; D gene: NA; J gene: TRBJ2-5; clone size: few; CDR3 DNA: TGTGCCAGCAGCTTAGCACAGAGCGGGACCCAGTACTTC; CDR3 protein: CASSLAQSGTQYF
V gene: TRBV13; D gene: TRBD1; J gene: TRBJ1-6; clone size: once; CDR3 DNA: TGTGCCAGCAGCTTAACCGCAGGGGGCTGGGGGTCACCCCTCCACTTT; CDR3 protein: CASSLTAGGWGSPLHF
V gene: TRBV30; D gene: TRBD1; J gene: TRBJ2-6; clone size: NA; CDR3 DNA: TGTGCCTGGACAGCCGGGACAGCTTCTGGGGCCAACGTCCTGACTTTC; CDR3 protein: CAWTAGTASGANVLTF
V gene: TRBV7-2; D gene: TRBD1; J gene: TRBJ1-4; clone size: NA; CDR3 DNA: TGTGCCAGCAGCGGACCGTTCCAGGGGGATGAAAAACTGTTTTTT; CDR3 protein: CASSGPFQGDEKLFF
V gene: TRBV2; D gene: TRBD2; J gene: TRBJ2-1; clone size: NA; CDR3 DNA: TGTGCCAGCAGGGTGACTAGCGGGAGGGCCCATGAGCAGTTCTTC; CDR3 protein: CASRVTSGRAHEQFF
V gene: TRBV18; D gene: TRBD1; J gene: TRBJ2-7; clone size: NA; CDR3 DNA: TGTGCCAGCTCACCATATATAACGGGACAGGGTGGCGACGAGCAGTACTTC; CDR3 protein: CASSPYITGQGGDEQYF
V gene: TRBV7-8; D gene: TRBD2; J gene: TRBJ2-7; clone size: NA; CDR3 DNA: TGTGCCAGCAGCATGGGAGCGGGGGTCTACGAGCAGTACTTC; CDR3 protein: CASSMGAGVYEQYF
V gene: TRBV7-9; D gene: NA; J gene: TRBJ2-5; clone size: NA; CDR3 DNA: TGTGCCAGCAGTTCAGGAGGAGAGACCCAGTACTTC; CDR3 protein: CASSSGGETQYF
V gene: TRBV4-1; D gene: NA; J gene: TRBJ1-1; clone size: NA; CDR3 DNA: TGCGCCAGCAGCCACCACAGGGCGAACACTGAAGCTTTCTTT; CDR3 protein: CASSHHRANTEAFF
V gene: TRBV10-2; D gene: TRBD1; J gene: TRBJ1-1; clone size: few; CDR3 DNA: TGCGCCAGCAGAGCCGGGACAGGGAACACTGAAGCTTTCTTT; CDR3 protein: CASRAGTGNTEAFF
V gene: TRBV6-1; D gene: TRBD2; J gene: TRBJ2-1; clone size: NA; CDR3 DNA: TGTGCCAGCATTGATAGCGGGACTCGGAATGAGCAGTTCTTC; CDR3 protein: CASIDSGTRNEQFF
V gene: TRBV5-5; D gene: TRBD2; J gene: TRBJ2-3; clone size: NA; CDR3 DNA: TGTGCCAGCAGCTTGGCGGGGCGGGAGAGGGGAGATACGCAGTATTTT; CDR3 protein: CASSLAGRERGDTQYF
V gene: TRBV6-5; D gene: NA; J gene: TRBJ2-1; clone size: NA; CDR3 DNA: TGTGCCAGCAGTTACTCGAGTCAGGTATCCTACAATGAGCAGTTCTTC; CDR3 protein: CASSYSSQVSYNEQFF
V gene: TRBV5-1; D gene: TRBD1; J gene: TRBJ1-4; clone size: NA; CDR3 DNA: TGCGCCAGCAGCAAGGGGACAGGGGGTGTGGAAAAACTGTTTTTT; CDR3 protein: CASSKGTGGVEKLFF
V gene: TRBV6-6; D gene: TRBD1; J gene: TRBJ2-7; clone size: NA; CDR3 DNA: TGTGCCAGCAGTTTCCGGACAGGGGGGAACGAGCAGTACTTC; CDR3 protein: CASSFRTGGNEQYF
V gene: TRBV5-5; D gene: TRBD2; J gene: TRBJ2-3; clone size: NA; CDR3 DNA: TGTGCCAGCAGCTTCCTGACTAGCGGCCCCACAGATACGCAGTATTTT; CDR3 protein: CASSFLTSGPTDTQYF